This T cell receptor beta chain was sequenced during a study of blood T cell repertoires in COVID-19. Assay used: immunoSEQ multiplex PCR; TCRdb lists only in-frame clones, some missing. The sample has approximately 80,000 clones, 88% seen once. After removal of 6 bases from V and 5 bases from J, the junction contained 13 bases not matched to a gene. Germline V gene data show CDR1 as WSHSY and CDR2 as SAAADI. There are 17 residues in the CDR3. Sequenced input: peripheral blood. The clonotype was recovered from a human donor in a cohort sampled during active COVID-19. The rearrangement uses TRBV10-2 and TRBJ1-1; 12 positions match TRBD1. The CDR3 spells CASRAGTGGAVGTEAFF. CDR3 bases: TGCGCCAGCAGGGCCGGGACAGGGGGCGCGGTAGGTACTGAAGCTTTCTTT.